This T cell receptor beta chain was found in a study of shared clonotypes between healthy human individuals. General study results and limits: A small donor pool kept down the genetic and exposure-history diversity that was represented.

Points on this clone: Its antigen remains unknown.

The CDR3 covers 18 residues. The junction had 14 bases not matched to a gene; V was cut back by 7 bases and J by 3 bases. CDR1 SGHAT and CDR2 FQNNGV come from the germline V gene. Researchers divided each subset's genomic DNA evenly across several immunoSEQ plates. As originally analysed: With immunoSEQ giving junction-only sequences and no quality scores, filtering differed. The assay was immunoSEQ multiplex PCR, and TCRdb's table has in-frame clones only and misses some. The D gene and trimming were derived from the DNA, and the V and J assignments and clone size from that table. Found here are about 500,000 clones, 70% to 80% of them singletons; the top ten hold about 12%.

This chain connects TRBV11-2 to TRBJ2-6, with 8 bases aligning to TRBD1. The clonotype comes from a woman in her 40s in good health. Some clones in this sample may be carry-over from other donors' samples. Sequenced input: PBMCs. The CDR3 coding sequence is TGTGCCAGCAACAGGGGGTTTACTTCACTTTATGGGGCCAACGTCCTGACTTTC. The encoded protein is CASNRGFTSLYGANVLTF.